A single T cell receptor (beta chain) is shown here with its context. This sample was taken from a study of shared clonotypes between healthy human individuals. As handled by the study authors: Owing to the provision of junction-only sequences devoid of quality scores by immunoSEQ, filtering differed. The protocol was immunoSEQ multiplex PCR, while the TCRdb copy is restricted to in-frame clones and leaves out a portion. For V, J and clone size, that table is used; D and trimming come from the DNA. In the table there are almost 750,000 clones, 72% of which are singletons. The source material was memory CD4+ T cells sorted from blood. Subset specified: CD45RA-negative fraction. The receptor was derived from a woman between 25 and 40 years old in good health.

This CDR3 is CASSVRQGLYNEQFF. The CDR3 nucleotides are TGTGCCAGCAGCGTACGACAGGGGTTATACAATGAGCAGTTCTTC. The chain couples TRBV11-2 to TRBJ2-1; 8 positions agree with TRBD1. The germline V gene has CDR1 SGHAT and CDR2 FQNNGV. The CDR3 spans 15 residues. V dropped 5 bases and J dropped 4; count of bases not matched to a gene: 7.